This TCR beta chain was sequenced in a study of T cells after yellow fever vaccination. Points from the study as a whole: The study re-detected most primary-vaccination clones after the booster (roughly 96% CD4, around 89% CD8). Contamination of FACS-sorted repertoires by abundant clonotypes from the bulk population could occur. A faster peak, day 5 versus 15, was reached by the weaker secondary response.

Template switching by 5'RACE produced TCR cDNA, adding a universal primer site and UMIs. MiXCR was run by TCRdb on the 5' RACE reads, yielding one entry per CDR3 protein. Of around 250,000 distinct CDR3 sequences listed, around 5.2% are singletons. This clonotype was counted at least ten times. Antigen unknown. The V gene end was trimmed by 8 bases and the J gene end by 8 bases; junction bases not matched to a gene: 10. CDR3 length: 14 residues. The germline V gene has CDR1 SGHVS and CDR2 FQNEAQ. V and J are TRBV7-8 and TRBJ2-2, with 8 bases lining up with TRBD2. Sequencing used CD4+ T cells sorted from PBMCs, obtained on the day of the yellow fever booster vaccination. The receptor was derived from a man younger than 30 who received the YFV17D yellow fever vaccine. The DNA for the CDR3 is TGTGCCAGCCTACGCGGACTAGCCGGTGGGGAGCTGTTTTTT. It translates to CASLRGLAGGELFF.